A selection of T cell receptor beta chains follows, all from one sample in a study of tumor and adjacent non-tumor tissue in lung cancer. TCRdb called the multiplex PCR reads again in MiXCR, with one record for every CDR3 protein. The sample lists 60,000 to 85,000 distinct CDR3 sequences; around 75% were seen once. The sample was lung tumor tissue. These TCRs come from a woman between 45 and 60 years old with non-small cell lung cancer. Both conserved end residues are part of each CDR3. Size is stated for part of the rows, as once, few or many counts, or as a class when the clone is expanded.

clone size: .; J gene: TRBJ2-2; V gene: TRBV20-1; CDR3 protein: CSARVLLEGKLFF
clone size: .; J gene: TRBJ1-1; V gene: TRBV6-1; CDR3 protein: CASSVQRETEALF
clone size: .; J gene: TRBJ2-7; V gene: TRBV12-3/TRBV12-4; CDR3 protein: CASSVGNQGEQNF
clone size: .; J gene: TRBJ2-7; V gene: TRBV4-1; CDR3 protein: CASSPVTSIPYGQYF
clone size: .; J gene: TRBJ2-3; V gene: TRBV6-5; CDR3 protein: CAIRKWYTDTQYF
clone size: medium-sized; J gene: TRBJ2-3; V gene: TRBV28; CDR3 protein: CASTSFYGRGTDTQYF
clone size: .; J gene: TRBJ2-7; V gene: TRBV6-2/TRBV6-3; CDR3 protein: CASNKGRVGTYKQYF
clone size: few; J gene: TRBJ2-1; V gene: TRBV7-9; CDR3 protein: CASSEGLAGFVYYEQFF
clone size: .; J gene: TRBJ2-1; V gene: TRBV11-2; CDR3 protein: CASSPEGEGSSYNDQFF
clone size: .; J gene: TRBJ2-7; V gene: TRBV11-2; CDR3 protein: CAGRLRGQAVSDKQYF
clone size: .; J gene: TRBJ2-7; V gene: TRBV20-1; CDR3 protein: CIARSRGVYEQYF
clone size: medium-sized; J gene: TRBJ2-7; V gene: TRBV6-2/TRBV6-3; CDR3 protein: CASSYGSGSDEQYF
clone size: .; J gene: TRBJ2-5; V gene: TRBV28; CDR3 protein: CASRQTGVAEKTQYF
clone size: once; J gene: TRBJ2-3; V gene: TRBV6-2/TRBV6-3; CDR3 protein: CASSYGTSRFTQYF
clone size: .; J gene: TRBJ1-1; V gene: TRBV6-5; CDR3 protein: CASMAGGGRNTGAFF
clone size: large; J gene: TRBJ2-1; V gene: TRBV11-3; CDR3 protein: CASSLDWNNEQFF
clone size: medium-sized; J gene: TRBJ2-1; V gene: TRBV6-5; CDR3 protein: CASSYSSGQGYNEQFF
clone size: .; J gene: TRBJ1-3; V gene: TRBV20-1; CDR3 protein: CSARTGQNTICF
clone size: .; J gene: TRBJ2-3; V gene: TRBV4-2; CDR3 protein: CASSQVRDTDTQYF
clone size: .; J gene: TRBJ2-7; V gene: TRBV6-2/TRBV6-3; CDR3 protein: CPSSTPGQCSYEQYF
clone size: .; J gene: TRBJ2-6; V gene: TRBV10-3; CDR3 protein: CAISATSKTSGANVLTF
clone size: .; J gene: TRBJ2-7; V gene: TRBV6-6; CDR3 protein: CAGSQQGSNEQYF
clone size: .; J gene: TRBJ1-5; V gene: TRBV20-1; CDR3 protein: CSAQRHQGNQPQHF
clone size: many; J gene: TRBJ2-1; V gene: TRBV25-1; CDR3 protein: CASSDSTSGAYNEQFF
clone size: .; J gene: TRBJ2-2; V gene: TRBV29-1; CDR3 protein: CSDGRSTGELFF
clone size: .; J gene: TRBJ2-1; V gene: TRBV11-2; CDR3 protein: CASSPDGGGSSYNEQFF
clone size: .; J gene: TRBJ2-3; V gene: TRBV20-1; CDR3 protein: CSAIGVVAGLTDMQYF
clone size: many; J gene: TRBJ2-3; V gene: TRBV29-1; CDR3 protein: CSVVRLTDTQYF
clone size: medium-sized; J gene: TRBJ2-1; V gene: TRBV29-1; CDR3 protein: CSVLGSYNEQFF